This T cell receptor (beta chain) is drawn from a study of blood T cell repertoires in COVID-19. Assay used: immunoSEQ multiplex PCR; TCRdb lists only in-frame clones, some missing. The table has approximately 120,000 clones, nearly 85% seen once; the top ten hold under 7%. The CDR3 consists of 12 residues. J was trimmed by 7 bases and V by 6 bases; bases with no gene match: 5. The chain recombines TRBV12-3 or TRBV12-4 with TRBJ2-7; 8 bases align to TRBD2. The source material was peripheral blood. The sequence was collected from a woman between 50 and 59 years old with acute or convalescent COVID-19. The CDR3 DNA sequence: TGTGCCAGCAGCAAAGCGGGAGAGGAGCAGTACTTC. Its translation: CASSKAGEEQYF.